The 27 T cell receptor beta chains reported below all come from one sample, sequenced in a study of OX40 agonist ivuxolimab in advanced cancers. The data were produced by immunoSEQ multiplex PCR, yet TCRdb's version contains in-frame clones alone and is incomplete. The table records tens of thousands of clones, 75% to 85% of them present only once. The input for sequencing was CD4+ or CD8+ T cells sorted from blood, taken in a trial of the OX40 agonist ivuxolimab. These receptors all come from an adult with an advanced solid tumor such as melanoma, head and neck, liver or kidney cancer.

The rearrangement joins TRBV9 to TRBJ1-2, with 7 bases identical to TRBD1. CDR3 length: 15 residues. The V and J ends lost 4 bases and 2 bases, in that order; junction bases with no gene match: 8. Germline V CDR1 and CDR2: SGDLS, YYNGEE. CDR3 DNA sequence: TGTGCCAGCAGCCCCGGGGGGACAGTGAACTATGGCTACACCTTC. Translating it yields CASSPGGTVNYGYTF.

The rearrangement links TRBV5-1 to TRBJ2-7; tentatively, D is TRBD1 or TRBD2 (5 bases each). The CDR3 contains 15 residues. V lost 2 bases, J lost 2 bases, and 14 bases lay in between. CDR1 is SGHRS, CDR2 YFSETQ, per germline. CDR3 sequence reads: CASSLEPGPPYEQYF. The CDR3 bases are TGCGCCAGCAGCTTAGAACCGGGACCGCCCTACGAGCAGTACTTC.

The CDR3 loop reads CASSLAESKNIQYF. The CDR3 nucleotides are TGTGCCAGCAGCTTGGCGGAATCCAAAAACATTCAGTACTTC. V is TRBV5-4 and J is TRBJ2-4, with D uncertain. The CDR3 covers 14 residues. Germline V CDR1 and CDR2: SGHNT, YYREEE (reference sequence). Trimming cost V 0 bases and J 2 bases, with 6 bases left between them.

The chain is built from TRBV5-4 and TRBJ2-3, with 7 bases identical to TRBD1. After removal of 3 bases from V and 1 base from J, the junction contained 8 bases not matched to a gene. This CDR3 comprises 16 residues. The V gene's germline CDR1 is SGHNT and CDR2 YYREEE (reference sequence). The CDR3 DNA reads as TGTGCCAGCAGCTCCGCCGGGACAGATCGCACAGATACGCAGTATTTT. Its protein product is CASSSAGTDRTDTQYF.

In this sample, this clone is medium-sized. J is TRBJ1-1 and V is TRBV5-4; 8 positions match TRBD1. Looked up from germline, CDR1 is SGHNT and CDR2 is YYREEE (reference sequence). V was clipped by 0 bases and J by 7 bases; unmatched bases: 8. The CDR3 extends over 15 amino acids. CDR3 nucleotides: TGTGCCAGCAGCTTGGATTACAGGGGGTTGGATGAAGCTTTCTTT. As protein: CASSLDYRGLDEAFF.

This rearrangement joins TRBV28 to TRBJ2-5; 9 positions agree with TRBD2. Looked up from germline, CDR1 is MDHEN and CDR2 is SYDVKM. Losses at the gene ends were 9 bases for V and 0 bases for J; bases not matched to a gene: 14. The CDR3 sequence is 17 residues long. The CDR3 here is CASNPISGRPNQETQYF. The CDR3, as DNA: TGTGCCAGTAACCCTATCAGCGGGAGGCCAAACCAAGAGACCCAGTACTTC.

The V and J genes are TRBV9 and TRBJ2-7; 9 positions match TRBD1. The CDR3 contains 14 residues. Germline lookup yields CDR1 SGDLS and CDR2 YYNGEE. Unmatched junction bases numbered 10, after V lost 3 bases and J lost 9 bases. The CDR3 here is CASSEGSQGARQYF. The CDR3 DNA follows: TGTGCCAGCAGCGAGGGATCACAGGGGGCTCGGCAGTACTTC. Full variable domain (remainder filled in from reference TRBV9 and TRBJ2-7): DSGVTQTPKHLITATGQRVTLRCSPRSGDLSVYWYQQSLDQGLQFLIQYYNGEERAKGNILERFSAQQFPDLHSELNLSSLELGDSALYFCASSEGSQGARQYFGPGTRLTVT.

The J gene is TRBJ1-4, the V gene TRBV9; D might be TRBD1 (5 bases). The CDR3 is 14 residues long. From germline, CDR1 is SGDLS and CDR2 YYNGEE. V lost 4 bases to trimming and J lost 1 base, with 8 bases between them. The CDR3 protein is CASSPRGTNEKLFF. The CDR3 nucleotides read TGTGCCAGCAGCCCTAGGGGAACTAATGAAAAACTGTTTTTT.

The CDR3 DNA is TGTGCCAGCAGTGAACTAACAGGGCCCGACACCGGGGAGCTGTTTTTT. Protein: CASSELTGPDTGELFF. The gene calls are TRBV25-1 and TRBJ2-2; tentatively, D is TRBD1 (6 bases). The V end was cut by 2 bases, the J end by 3 bases, with 13 bases between. Germline V CDR1 and CDR2: MGHDK, SYGVNS. The CDR3 contains 16 residues. The whole variable domain, remainder taken from reference TRBV25-1 and TRBJ2-2, is EADIYQTPRYLVIGTGKKITLECSQTMGHDKMYWYQQDPGMELHLIHYSYGVNSTEKGDLSSESTVSRIRTEHFPLTLESARPSHTSQYLCASSELTGPDTGELFFGEGSRLTVL.

This clone has just a few counts. This chain links TRBV5-6 with TRBJ2-7; 10 positions agree with TRBD1. There are 15 residues in the CDR3. Germline V gives CDR1 SGHDT, CDR2 YYEEEE. The ends lost 4 bases at V and 7 bases at J; junction bases unmatched: 11. The CDR3 region is CASSAPGQGHREQYV. CDR3 in DNA: TGTGCCAGCAGCGCCCCGGGACAGGGGCATCGGGAGCAGTACGTC.

This sequence joins TRBV7-9 and TRBJ1-1; unclear D gene. V lost 5 bases, J lost 0 bases, and 7 bases lay in between. Looked up from germline, CDR1 is SEHNR and CDR2 is FQNEAQ (reference sequence). The CDR3 spans 13 residues. The chain's CDR3 is CASSLTMNTEAFF. In nucleotides, the CDR3 is TGTGCCAGCAGCCTGACTATGAACACTGAAGCTTTCTTT.

This clone is medium-sized by share. This sequence joins TRBV7-2 and TRBJ2-1, with D possibly being TRBD2 (6 bases). The V end lost 5 bases, the J end lost 4 bases, and 15 bases lay between the germline ends. CDR3 length: 15 residues. CDR1 is SGHTA and CDR2 is FQGNSA in the germline V gene. CDR3 nucleotide sequence: TGTGCCAGCAGCAGAGAAGGGACTGCTTACAATGAGCAGTTCTTC. It specifies CASSREGTAYNEQFF.

J is TRBJ1-1 and V is TRBV7-2; TRBD1 matches at 10 bases. The V segment lost 4 bases and the J segment 2 bases; nucleotides outside the gene matches: 4. The CDR3 length is 15 residues. CDR1 is SGHTA, CDR2 FQGNSA, per germline. CDR3 in amino acids: CASSYRDRGNTEAFF. CDR3 DNA sequence: TGTGCCAGCAGCTACCGGGACAGGGGAAACACTGAAGCTTTCTTT.

The gene calls are TRBV13 and TRBJ2-7, with 7 bases matching TRBD1. The germline V gene encodes CDR1 PRHDT and CDR2 FYEKMQ (reference sequence). The CDR3 consists of 15 residues. V was clipped by 0 bases and J by 5 bases; unmatched bases: 7. The CDR3 reads CASSLGLMTGNEQYF. The CDR3 DNA reads as TGTGCCAGCAGCTTAGGACTGATGACAGGGAACGAGCAGTACTTC.

The CDR3 loop reads CASSLDLHEQYF. CDR3 DNA: TGCGCCAGCAGCTTGGATCTCCACGAGCAGTACTTC. The chain uses TRBV5-1 and TRBJ2-7; D is unclear. Trimming removed 0 bases at V and 5 bases at J, with 6 bases between. This CDR3 region has 12 residues. The germline gives CDR1 SGHRS, CDR2 YFSETQ.

The chain joins TRBV4-1 to TRBJ2-1; D is perhaps TRBD1 (5 bases). V was shortened by 6 bases and J by 1 base, with 10 bases between the two germline ends. CDR3 length: 14 residues. Germline V gene sequence: CDR1 MGHRA, CDR2 YSYEKL. The CDR3 reads CASRAGASYNEQFF. The CDR3 DNA sequence: TGCGCCAGCAGAGCTGGGGCATCCTACAATGAGCAGTTCTTC.

This clone was observed a handful of times. The V call is TRBV5-4, the J call TRBJ1-1; the match to TRBD1 covers 11 bases. This CDR3 comprises 14 residues. V shed 4 bases, J shed 4 bases, and the junction held 3 bases outside the gene matches. The germline V gene has CDR1 SGHNT and CDR2 YYREEE (reference sequence). The CDR3: CASSAGTGGTEAFF. CDR3 nucleotides: TGTGCCAGCAGCGCCGGGACAGGGGGCACTGAAGCTTTCTTT.

The J gene is TRBJ1-1, the V gene TRBV7-9, with D possibly TRBD1 on 5 matching bases. V lost 3 bases to trimming and J lost 4 bases, with 9 bases between them. The CDR3 contains 13 residues. CDR1 and CDR2 (germline): SEHNR, FQNEAQ (reference sequence). The CDR3 sequence is CASSFRDSTEAFF. The CDR3 nucleotides are TGTGCCAGCAGCTTCAGGGATAGCACTGAAGCTTTCTTT.

The V call is TRBV2, the J call TRBJ1-5; no reliable D call. This CDR3 region has 13 residues. Germline CDR1 is SNHLY and CDR2 is FYNNEI. Between the trimmed V and J ends, which lost 0 bases and 4 bases, there was a span of 4 bases. This CDR3 is CASSEAPNQPQHF. CDR3 DNA: TGTGCCAGCAGTGAAGCCCCTAATCAGCCCCAGCATTTT. Supplemented by reference TRBV2 and TRBJ1-5, the full variable domain reads EPEVTQTPSHQVTQMGQEVILRCVPISNHLYFYWYRQILGQKVEFLVSFYNNEISEKSEIFDDQFSVERPDGSNFTLKIRSTKLEDSAMYFCASSEAPNQPQHFGDGTRLSIL.

This chain joins TRBV7-6 and TRBJ2-3; D could derive from TRBD1 or TRBD2 (5 bases each). V was shortened by 2 bases and J by 4 bases, with 16 bases between the two germline ends. Germline V gene data show CDR1 as SGHVS and CDR2 as FNYEAQ. CDR3 size: 16 residues. CDR3 DNA: TGTGCCAGCAGCTTAAGGGGACGCCGCTCCCCAGATACGCAGTATTTT. Residues: CASSLRGRRSPDTQYF.

The genes are TRBV25-1 and TRBJ2-7; D is undetermined. The CDR3 extends over 14 amino acids. Trimming cost V 6 bases and J 2 bases, with 14 bases left between them. CDR1 and CDR2 (germline): MGHDK, SYGVNS. The CDR3 nucleotides are TGTGCCAGCAGGGTGGACGCACTACCCTACGAGCAGTACGTC. Amino acids: CASRVDALPYEQYV.

The chain combines TRBV4-1 with TRBJ2-3, with D possibly matching TRBD2 (6 bases). CDR1 MGHRA and CDR2 YSYEKL come from the germline V gene. V lost 4 bases to trimming and J lost 1 base, with 15 bases between them. There are 16 residues in the CDR3. Here the CDR3 DNA reads TGCGCCAGCAGCCCCGGGACTTTTCTTGGCACAGATACGCAGTATTTT. Protein: CASSPGTFLGTDTQYF.

This clone is labeled medium-sized (0.01 to 0.1%). The chain links TRBV5-1 to TRBJ1-1; perhaps TRBD1 as D (5 bases). V lost 2 bases and J lost 2, with 13 bases in between. The germline CDR1 and CDR2 sequences are SGHRS and YFSETQ. The CDR3 has 15 amino acids. The CDR3 DNA reads as TGCGCCAGCAGCTTTTTTGGCCGGGGCAACACTGAAGCTTTCTTT. This translates into CASSFFGRGNTEAFF.

CDR3 DNA sequence: TGTGCCAGCAGCTTAGACGAACTTATTAATTCACCCCTCCACTTT. Residues: CASSLDELINSPLHF. This chain joins TRBV5-6 and TRBJ1-6; the D is unclear. Trimming removed 2 bases from V and 6 bases from J, with 12 bases in between. The length of the CDR3 is 15 residues. The germline gives CDR1 SGHDT, CDR2 YYEEEE. Filled out from reference TRBV5-6 and TRBJ1-6, the complete variable domain reads DAGVTQSPTHLIKTRGQQVTLRCSPKSGHDTVSWYQQALGQGPQFIFQYYEEEERQRGNFPDRFSGHQFPNYSSELNVNALLLGDSALYLCASSLDELINSPLHFGNGTRLTVT.

This clone occurred many times. The V gene is TRBV2, the J gene TRBJ1-1; D is undetermined. The V end was cut by 3 bases, the J end by 7 bases, with 12 bases between. CDR3 size: 13 residues. Germline CDR1 reads SNHLY; CDR2 reads FYNNEI. The DNA for the CDR3 is TGTGCCAGCAGTGACCCGGACCGGAGTGAAGCTTTCTTT. As protein: CASSDPDRSEAFF.

The chain employs TRBV5-1 and TRBJ2-5; TRBD2 matches at 7 bases. This CDR3 spans 14 amino acids. CDR1 is SGHRS and CDR2 is YFSETQ in the germline V gene. V trimming: 2 bases; J trimming: 3 bases; junction bases outside the gene matches: 4. The CDR3 region has the DNA TGCGCCAGCAGCTTAGGGCGGGAGAAAGAGACCCAGTACTTC. As protein: CASSLGREKETQYF. The variable domain in full, completed from reference TRBV5-1 and TRBJ2-5, reads KAGVTQTPRYLIKTRGQQVTLSCSPISGHRSVSWYQQTPGQGLQFLFEYFSETQRNKGNFPGRFSGRQFSNSRSEMNVSTLELGDSALYLCASSLGREKETQYFGPGTRLLVL.

V usage is TRBV11-2 and J usage is TRBJ2-7; D remains unclear. The CDR3 runs 12 residues. Germline V gene data show CDR1 as SGHAT and CDR2 as FQNNGV. Deletions cut 0 bases from V and 4 bases from J, with 4 bases between. CDR3 sequence: CASSLDRYEQYF. DNA for the CDR3: TGTGCCAGCAGCTTAGATAGATACGAGCAGTACTTC.